Listed below are T cell receptor beta chains from one sample, sequenced in a study of cytomegalovirus exposure and HLA in healthy donors. TCRdb keeps only in-frame clones here, not all; method: immunoSEQ multiplex PCR. Of around 85,000 clones listed, about 82% are singletons. The sample was PBMCs. These TCRs come from a man aged 25-45 years in good health and CMV-seronegative. CDR3s leave out the opening cysteine and the closing phenylalanine or tryptophan.

J gene,V gene,CDR3 protein
TRBJ1-1,TRBV27,ASRTLGQGYGAEAF
TRBJ1-1,TRBV7-9,ASSLGGGADTEAF
TRBJ1-5,TRBV27,ASSRRASNQPQH
TRBJ1-1,TRBV7-2,ASSLLRTGEAF
TRBJ2-3,TRBV10-3,AISDKNSDTQY
TRBJ2-1,TRBV19,ASSTRTGVQV
TRBJ1-1,TRBV6-5,ASRPRGRTEAF
TRBJ1-4,TRBV2,ASSDGTAYEKLF
TRBJ1-1,TRBV5-1,ASSLAGGNTEAF
TRBJ1-5,TRBV7-2,ASSLSGGGLQPQH
TRBJ1-3,TRBV4-3,ASSQEKGSGNTIY
TRBJ2-4,TRBV5-4,ASSRRVQDRGLAKNIQY
TRBJ1-1,TRBV7-8,ASSQGVRNTEAF
TRBJ1-5,TRBV10-3,AISEDAVSQPQH
TRBJ1-2,TRBV6-4,ASRGTADYYGYT
TRBJ2-7,TRBV27,ASSLLGATSGWGREQY
TRBJ2-1,TRBV30,AWSGQRENGLEGSYNEQF
TRBJ2-5,TRBV11-3,ASSSGEETQY
TRBJ1-1,TRBV6-5,ASSFQGQLNTEAF
TRBJ2-3,TRBV25-1,ASSDPRTSAVVGDTQY
TRBJ2-3,TRBV7-2,ASSLGVTGRDTQY
TRBJ2-1,TRBV5-1,ASKREGLYNEQF
TRBJ2-2,TRBV6-1,ATPTGWDTGELF
TRBJ1-5,TRBV4-1,ASSQEKGVSNQPQH
TRBJ1-6,TRBV7-2,ASSSGTALNSPLH
TRBJ2-3,TRBV4-3,ASSQREISTDTQY
TRBJ2-1,TRBV30,AWSVGSGEQF